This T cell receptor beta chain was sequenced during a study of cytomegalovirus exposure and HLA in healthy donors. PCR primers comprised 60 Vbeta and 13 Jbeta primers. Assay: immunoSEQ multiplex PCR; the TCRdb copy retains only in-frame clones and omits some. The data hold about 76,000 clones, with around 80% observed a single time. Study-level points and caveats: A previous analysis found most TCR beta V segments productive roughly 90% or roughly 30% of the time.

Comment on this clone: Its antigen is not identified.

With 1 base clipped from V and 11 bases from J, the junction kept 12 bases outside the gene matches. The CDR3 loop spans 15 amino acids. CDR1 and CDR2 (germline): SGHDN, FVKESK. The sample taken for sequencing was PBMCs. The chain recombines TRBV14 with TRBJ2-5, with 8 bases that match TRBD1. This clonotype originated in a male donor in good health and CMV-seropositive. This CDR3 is CASSQVQQGAREQYF. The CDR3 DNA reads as TGTGCCAGCAGCCAAGTTCAGCAGGGGGCTAGAGAGCAGTACTTC.